The 16 T cell receptor beta chains below all came from one sample that was sequenced in a study of post-analysis software for immune sequencing data. Sequencing libraries made from TCR beta cDNA carried unique molecular identifiers. TCRdb passed the PCR reads through MiXCR, listing each CDR3 protein once. The sample carries a few hundred thousand distinct CDR3 sequences, 36% recorded once. General study points: The five TRBV segments detected at higher frequency in patients than in controls included TRBV5-6, TRBV5-1 and TRBV20-1.

These TCRs are of unknown antigen specificity. The material sequenced was blood. These receptor sequences come from a girl aged 10 to 17 with multiple sclerosis.

Ten or more counts support this clonotype. J is TRBJ2-4 and V is TRBV20-1; a weak D match, TRBD1 (5 bases). Germline lookup yields CDR1 DFQATT and CDR2 SNEGSKA (reference sequence). V lost 0 bases to trimming and J lost 2 bases, with 11 bases between them. The CDR3 is 15 residues long. The CDR3 protein is CSARDRQGPKNIQYF. The CDR3 nucleotides are TGCAGTGCTAGAGATCGGCAGGGTCCCAAAAACATTCAGTACTTC.

About this clonotype: A much larger clonotype is one base distant, so this may be a read error. The V gene is TRBV15, the J gene TRBJ2-1; D gene ambiguous. There are 13 residues in the CDR3. Germline assignment: CDR1 LNHNV and CDR2 YYDKDF (reference sequence). The CDR3 DNA reads as TGTGCCACCAGCAGAGGGTCCTGCAATGAGCAGTTCTTC. Translating gives CATSRGSCNEQFF.

To note about this clonotype: A read error is possible here, since a much larger clone lies one base away. This chain joins TRBV15 and TRBJ2-5; a weak D match, TRBD2 (5 bases). Trimming left V 4 bases short and J 11 bases short, with 14 bases between. The CDR3 spans 12 residues. The germline V gene encodes CDR1 LNHNV and CDR2 YYDKDF (reference sequence). DNA for the CDR3: TGTGCCACCAGCATTGGTAGTGGGGAGCAGTACTTC. Its protein product is CATSIGSGEQYF.

In this sample, this clonotype turned up many times. The chain links TRBV7-2 to TRBJ2-5; 10 bases map to TRBD2. With 5 bases clipped from V and 5 bases from J, the junction kept 11 bases outside the gene matches. CDR3 length: 16 amino acids. Germline V gene data show CDR1 as SGHTA and CDR2 as FQGNSA. For the CDR3, the DNA is TGTGCCAGCAGCACGCGGACTAGCGGAGGGGGTGAGACCCAGTACTTC. It encodes CASSTRTSGGGETQYF.

This clonotype was observed a few times. An end of the junction does not agree with germline; a read error may underlie this. CDR3 coding DNA: TGTGCCAGCAGCCCCGGGTCCCAGAGGAACACCGAAGCTTTCTTT. It encodes CASSPGSQRNTEAFF. The genes are TRBV4-2 and TRBJ1-1; D is uncertain. In germline, CDR1 is LGHNA, CDR2 YNFKEQ. This CDR3 contains 15 residues.

This clonotype was counted many times. The chain carries TRBV11-1 and TRBJ2-6, with a tentative D call TRBD2 (5 bases). Germline V gene data show CDR1 as SGHAT and CDR2 as FQDESV (reference sequence). The CDR3 extends over 16 amino acids. V gave up 4 bases and J gave up 0 bases, with 10 bases separating them. The CDR3 DNA sequence: TGTGCCAGCAGCTCGGAGGCGAGCTCTGGGGCCAACGTCCTGACTTTC. It is translated as CASSSEASSGANVLTF.

The genes are TRBV10-3 and TRBJ2-7; no clear D. In germline, CDR1 is ENHRY, CDR2 SYGVKD. V was cut by 7 bases and J by 3 bases, with 13 bases left in between. The CDR3 is 13 residues long. The CDR3 DNA reads TGTGCCATCACGGCGGAGTCACTCTACGAGCAGTACTTC. Translating gives CAITAESLYEQYF.

The chain is built from TRBV12-3 or TRBV12-4 and TRBJ2-4, with 9 positions matching TRBD1. The J segment lost 8 bases and the V segment lost 6 bases, leaving 14 bases of the junction unmatched. The CDR3 is 16 residues long. The CDR3 nucleotides read TGTGCCAGCAGCCCAGGGGGGACAGGGCTTTTTGACATTCAGTACTTC. Translation: CASSPGGTGLFDIQYF.

This clonotype has a count of ten or more. This chain joins TRBV20-1 and TRBJ2-1; D gene unclear. The germline V gene has CDR1 DFQATT and CDR2 SNEGSKA (reference sequence). The CDR3 loop spans 13 amino acids. The V end lost 3 bases, the J end lost 7 bases, and 13 bases lay between the germline ends. The chain's CDR3 is CSASLTSRNEQFF. CDR3 coding DNA: TGCAGTGCTAGTTTGACCTCTCGGAATGAGCAGTTCTTC.

This clonotype was detected ten times or more. The chain carries TRBV20-1 and TRBJ1-6, with TRBD1 as a possible D gene (5 bases). The V and J ends lost 0 bases and 8 bases respectively, with 11 bases between them. The CDR3 length is 14 residues. The V gene's germline CDR1 is DFQATT and CDR2 SNEGSKA (reference sequence). The CDR3 here is CSARDRDGYSPLHF. The CDR3, as DNA: TGCAGTGCTAGAGATCGGGACGGGTATTCACCCCTCCACTTT.

This clonotype was detected ten times or more. The chain carries TRBV7-6 and TRBJ2-3, with D unclear. Germline assignment: CDR1 SGHVS and CDR2 FNYEAQ. V gave up 1 base and J gave up 1 base, with 6 bases separating them. The CDR3 extends over 14 amino acids. CDR3 sequence reads: CASSLGVGTDTQYF. As DNA, the CDR3 is TGTGCCAGCAGCTTAGGGGTTGGCACAGATACGCAGTATTTT.

This clonotype was seen ten or more times. The chain has TRBV2 and TRBJ1-2, with TRBD1 as a possible D gene (6 bases). Looked up from germline, CDR1 is SNHLY and CDR2 is FYNNEI. The CDR3 is 15 residues long. V shed 5 bases and J shed 5 bases, with 18 bases lying between them. CDR3 sequence reads: CASSQSQGLPYGYTF. The CDR3 DNA sequence: TGTGCCAGCAGTCAGAGTCAGGGGTTACCTTATGGCTACACCTTC.

The sample holds a few counts of this clonotype. The V gene is TRBV20-1, the J gene TRBJ2-1; D is possibly TRBD1 or TRBD2 (5 bases each). The ends were cut back, 5 bases at V and 8 bases at J, with 13 bases in the middle. CDR1 and CDR2 (germline): DFQATT, SNEGSKA (reference sequence). The CDR3 length is 12 residues. CDR3 coding DNA: TGCAGTGCTCCCCCCGGGGCGGATGAGCAGTTCTTC. This codes for CSAPPGADEQFF.

The chain combines TRBV7-9 with TRBJ2-3; a weak D match, TRBD2 (6 bases). CDR1 is SEHNR and CDR2 is FQNEAQ in the germline V gene (reference sequence). The germline V and J ends were trimmed by 4 bases and 4 bases, with 9 bases remaining between them. The length of the CDR3 is 13 residues. The CDR3 sequence: CASSSPGADTQYF. CDR3 bases: TGTGCCAGCAGCTCCCCGGGGGCAGATACGCAGTATTTT.

This clonotype was seen only a few times. V usage is TRBV7-9 and J usage is TRBJ1-1; TRBD1 aligns across 8 bases. Germline-derived CDR1 and CDR2 are SEHNR and FQNEAQ (reference sequence). Unmatched junction bases numbered 3, after V lost 2 bases and J lost 1 base. This CDR3 is built from 15 residues. DNA for the CDR3: TGTGCCAGCAGCTTAAGTCAGGGGGCGAACACTGAAGCTTTCTTT. This translates into CASSLSQGANTEAFF.

The sample holds many counts of this clonotype. The CDR3 protein is CSAWTPSTDTQYF. The CDR3 bases are TGCAGTGCTTGGACACCTAGCACAGATACGCAGTATTTT. The chain joins TRBV20-1 to TRBJ2-3; D might be TRBD1 (5 bases). The CDR3 has 13 residues. V dropped 5 bases and J dropped 0 bases, with 9 bases sitting between them. Germline CDR1 is DFQATT and CDR2 is SNEGSKA (reference sequence).